The 8 T cell receptor beta chains reported below all come from one sample, sequenced in a study of T cell repertoires in cytomegalovirus infection. TCRdb fed the reads into MiXCR, producing one record per CDR3 protein. The sample holds about 700,000 distinct CDR3 sequences; 30% to 40% are singletons and the top ten take roughly 20%. No antigen has been identified for these receptors. The sample consisted of cultured PBMCs, taken from culture after CMV antigen stimulation. The receptors stem from a human donor in good health (CMV status not recorded). Some clones in this sample may be carry-over from other donors' samples.

The chain carries TRBV4-3 and TRBJ2-1; D is unresolved. V lost 3 bases to trimming and J lost 4 bases, with 10 bases between them. The CDR3 length is 14 residues. Germline CDR1 and CDR2: LGHNA and YSLEER. Written as DNA, the CDR3 is TGCGCCAGCAGCCACTCGTCGCGGTACAATGAGCAGTTCTTC. Amino acid sequence: CASSHSSRYNEQFF.

This clonotype was seen only a few times. The chain couples TRBV18 to TRBJ2-7, with 8 positions matching TRBD1. The CDR3 loop spans 13 amino acids. CDR1 and CDR2 (germline): KGHSH, LQKENI. With 3 bases clipped from V and 5 bases from J, the junction kept 3 bases outside the gene matches. CDR3 nucleotide sequence: TGTGCCAGCTCACCGGACAGGGTCGACGAGCAGTACTTC. Its translation: CASSPDRVDEQYF.

The sample holds a few counts of this clonotype. The chain is built from TRBV6-6 and TRBJ2-1; TRBD2 might be the D (6 bases). This CDR3 has 16 amino acids. V shed 0 bases and J shed 0 bases, with 9 bases lying between them. CDR1 and CDR2 from the germline V gene are MNHNY and SVGAGI (reference sequence). The CDR3: CASSYSGGASYNEQFF. CDR3 DNA sequence: TGTGCCAGCAGTTACTCCGGCGGGGCCTCCTACAATGAGCAGTTCTTC.

The chain joins TRBV5-4 to TRBJ2-1, with unresolved D. Germline-derived CDR1 and CDR2 are SGHNT and YYREEE (reference sequence). The V end lost 2 bases, the J end lost 9 bases, and 15 bases lay between the germline ends. The CDR3 is 14 amino acids. Here the CDR3 reads CASSFDTYVGEQFF. For the CDR3, the DNA is TGTGCCAGCAGCTTTGACACCTATGTTGGTGAGCAGTTCTTC. The complete variable domain, with remaining parts taken from reference TRBV5-4 and TRBJ2-1, reads ETGVTQSPTHLIKTRGQQVTLRCSSQSGHNTVSWYQQALGQGPQFIFQYYREEENGRGNFPPRFSGLQFPNYSSELNVNALELDDSALYLCASSFDTYVGEQFFGPGTRLTVL.

The sample holds a few counts of this clonotype. This sequence joins TRBV7-2 and TRBJ2-5; D is possibly TRBD1 (6 bases). V was pared by 3 bases and J by 5 bases, with 13 bases between. The CDR3 runs to 14 residues. CDR1 is SGHTA, CDR2 FQGNSA, per germline. The CDR3 here is CASSFMGAGETQYF. The CDR3 DNA follows: TGTGCCAGCAGCTTTATGGGGGCAGGGGAGACCCAGTACTTC.

This chain uses TRBV7-2 with TRBJ2-7; 7 nucleotides align to TRBD2. CDR1 is SGHTA, CDR2 FQGNSA, per germline. V lost 6 bases, J lost 3 bases, and 11 bases stayed unmatched. This CDR3 comprises 15 residues. The chain's CDR3 is CASSSPGLHHYEQYF. CDR3 in DNA: TGTGCCAGCAGTTCCCCGGGACTACATCACTACGAGCAGTACTTC.

This clonotype was counted only a few times. The chain recombines TRBV4-1 with TRBJ1-6; D is perhaps TRBD1 (5 bases). This CDR3 spans 18 amino acids. Looked up from germline, CDR1 is MGHRA and CDR2 is YSYEKL. V lost 2 bases and J lost 4, with 18 bases in between. CDR3 coding DNA: TGCGCCAGCAGCCAACTATCGCCGGGGACGGTTTATAATTCACCCCTCCACTTT. Its translation is CASSQLSPGTVYNSPLHF.

The chain is built from TRBV19 and TRBJ1-1; D ambiguous. The CDR3 runs 16 residues. Trimming removed 6 bases from V and 1 base from J, with 18 bases in between. Germline CDR1 is LNHDA and CDR2 is SQIVND (reference sequence). In DNA form, the CDR3 reads TGTGCCAGTAGGGCCCTCGGAGCTAGAGGGAACACTGAAGCTTTCTTT. Its protein product is CASRALGARGNTEAFF.